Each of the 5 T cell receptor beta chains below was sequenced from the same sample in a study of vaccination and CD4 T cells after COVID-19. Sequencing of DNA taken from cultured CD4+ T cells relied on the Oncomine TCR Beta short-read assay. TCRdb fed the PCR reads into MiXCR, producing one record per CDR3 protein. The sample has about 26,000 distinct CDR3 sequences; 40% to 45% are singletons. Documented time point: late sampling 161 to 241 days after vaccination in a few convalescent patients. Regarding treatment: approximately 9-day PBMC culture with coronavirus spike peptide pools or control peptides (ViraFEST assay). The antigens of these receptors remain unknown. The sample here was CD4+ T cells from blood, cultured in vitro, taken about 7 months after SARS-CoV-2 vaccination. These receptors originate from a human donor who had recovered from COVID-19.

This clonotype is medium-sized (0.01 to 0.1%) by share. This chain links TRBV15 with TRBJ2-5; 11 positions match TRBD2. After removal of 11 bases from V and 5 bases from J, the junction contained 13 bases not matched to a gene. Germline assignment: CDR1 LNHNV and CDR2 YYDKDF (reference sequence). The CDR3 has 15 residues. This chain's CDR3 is CALSPLAGGGETQYF. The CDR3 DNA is TGTGCCTTAAGCCCGCTAGCGGGAGGTGGGGAGACCCAGTACTTC.

CDR3 sequence (DNA): TGTGCCAGCAGTGAGGGGGGAAATGAAGCTTTCTTT. Residues: CASSEGGNEAFF. The gene calls are TRBV2 and TRBJ1-1, with D perhaps matching TRBD1 (5 bases). The CDR3 is made up of 12 amino acids. V lost 3 bases to trimming and J lost 7 bases, with 9 bases between them. The germline gives CDR1 SNHLY, CDR2 FYNNEI.

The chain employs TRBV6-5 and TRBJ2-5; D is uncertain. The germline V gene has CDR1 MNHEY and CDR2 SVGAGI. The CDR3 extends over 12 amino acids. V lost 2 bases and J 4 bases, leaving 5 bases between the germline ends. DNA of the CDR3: TGTGCCAGCAGTTACGGGTCAGAGACCCAGTACTTC. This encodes CASSYGSETQYF.

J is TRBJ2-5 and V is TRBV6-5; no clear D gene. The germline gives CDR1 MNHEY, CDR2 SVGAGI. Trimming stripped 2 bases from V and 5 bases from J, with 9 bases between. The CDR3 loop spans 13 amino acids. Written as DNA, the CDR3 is TGTGCCAGCAGTTACCGAGTGCGGGAGACCCAGTACTTC. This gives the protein CASSYRVRETQYF.

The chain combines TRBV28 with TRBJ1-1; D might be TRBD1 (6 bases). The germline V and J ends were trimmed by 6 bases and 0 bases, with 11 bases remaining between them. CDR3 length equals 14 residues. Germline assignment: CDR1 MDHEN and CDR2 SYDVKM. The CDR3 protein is CASSRTDVNTEAFF. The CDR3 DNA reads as TGTGCCAGCAGCCGGACAGACGTGAACACTGAAGCTTTCTTT.